The TCR beta chain under discussion was sequenced for a study of a mutant IDH1 vaccine in newly diagnosed glioma. The wider study: Commencement of vaccination occurred 4-6 weeks following radiotherapy alone, or concurrently with temozolomide cycles. Previous treatment comprised radiotherapy, temozolomide, or both, mostly both. Whole-study findings and limits: Pseudoprogression showed no apparent link to changes in top peripheral T cell clonotypes.

Deletions cut 7 bases from V and 8 bases from J, with 18 bases between. The CDR3 runs to 13 residues. The germline gives CDR1 SQVTM, CDR2 ANQGSEA. Sequencing used immunoSEQ multiplex PCR; TCRdb keeps in-frame clones, though not all of them. The repertoire holds some 80,000 clones, with approximately 85% as singletons. Concerning this clone: Its target is unknown.

Time point meaning: week 23, last vaccination. In every dose of vaccine, 300 ug of mutant IDH1 20-mer peptide was given alongside topical imiquimod. The sequence came from a woman aged 45-65 years with glioma. This rearrangement joins TRBV29-1 to TRBJ2-4, with D maybe TRBD2 (6 bases). Sequenced here: PBMCs, sampled from a glioma patient whose treatment included an IDH1 peptide vaccine. The CDR3: CSGRPDGGYIQYF. The CDR3 bases are TGCAGCGGCCGACCCGACGGGGGTTACATTCAGTACTTC.